This T cell receptor (beta chain) was retrieved from a study of human T cells and chemical hapten exposure. For the library, individual cDNA molecules each received unique molecular identifiers. In the source study's methods: Counting gave a median of around 89,000 TCRs per sample, with values ranging from 23,224 to 690,600. MiXCR was run by TCRdb on the RACE reads, yielding one entry per CDR3 protein. Clone size and V and J calls follow TCRdb, not the original study. The sample carries around 99,000 distinct CDR3 sequences, 9.2% recorded once. In its sample, this clonotype was seen many times. Antigen: not known. Findings of the study overall: Expanded TCRs created a significantly greater count of big CDR3 similarity clusters than controls did.

The CDR3 is made up of 11 amino acids. Germline-derived CDR1 and CDR2 are DFQATT and SNEGSKA (reference sequence). The V end lost 8 bases, the J end lost 12 bases, and 19 bases lay between the germline ends. Time point denoted: patch test 2, 6 weeks after DPC sensitization. As to treatment: therapeutic diphenylcyclopropenone sensitization with weekly scalp DPC. Staff drew blood before applying each patch test. This TCR was sampled from a woman in her forties with alopecia areata. Some clones in this sample may be carry-over from other donors' samples. The input for sequencing was whole blood, taken in connection with sensitization to the hapten diphenylcyclopropenone (DPC). This chain links TRBV20-1 with TRBJ1-1; D not certain. CDR3 amino acids: CSTSVWEKSFF. The CDR3 DNA sequence: TGCAGTACATCCGTTTGGGAAAAGTCTTTCTTT.